This record concerns one TCR beta chain sequence. Treatment described: approximately 18 received Ad26.COV2.S at low or high dose, single or two shots; roughly five received placebo; per-sample allocation not given. Specimen acquisition occurred on day 63 following the initial vaccine or placebo injection. This record belongs to a study of Ad26.COV2.S vaccination and SARS-CoV-2 variants. Study-level information: The donor was enrolled in the Ad26.COV2.S arm of the COV1001 trial.

The CDR3 is made up of 14 amino acids. The V end lost 10 bases, the J end lost 2 bases, and 15 bases lay between the germline ends. The germline CDR1 and CDR2 sequences are KGHDR and SFDVKD. The repertoire was sequenced with immunoSEQ multiplex PCR; TCRdb's copy has only in-frame clones and lacks some. The repertoire has over 450,000 clones, about 88% of them found once; the top ten carry about 1.5%. Sequencing was performed on peripheral blood, taken in a trial of Ad26.COV2.S vaccine versus placebo. The rearrangement uses TRBV24-1 and TRBJ2-3; D might be TRBD1 or TRBD2, each matching 5 bases. The origin of this receptor is a person between 18 and 59 years old who received the Ad26.COV2.S COVID-19 vaccine or a placebo. The CDR3 bases are TGTGCCACTCGCCGGGACGGCATCACAGATACGCAGTATTTT. It codes for CATRRDGITDTQYF.